These 14 T cell receptor beta chains share one sample of origin, sequenced in a study of spatial heterogeneity in lung cancer. The time point was: sample taken at primary tumor resection. In each case, whole RNA from tumor, nontumor lung or frozen PBMC was sequenced unsorted. TCRdb passed the 5' RACE reads through MiXCR, listing each CDR3 protein once. This sample yields about 10,000 distinct CDR3 sequences, of which 5% to 6.5% are seen a single time; more than 20% belongs to the top ten. The material sequenced was PBMCs, taken at surgery. These receptors all stem from a male donor with early-stage non-small cell lung cancer.

In its sample, this clonotype was seen many times. This rearrangement joins TRBV29-1 to TRBJ1-2, with D unclear. This CDR3 contains 12 residues. The V gene's germline CDR1 is SQVTM and CDR2 ANQGSEA. Trimming took off 4 bases at V and 4 bases at J, with 10 bases between the two ends. The CDR3 here is CSVGDPLYGYTF. The CDR3 DNA follows: TGCAGCGTTGGAGACCCCCTCTATGGCTACACCTTC. Combining the CDR3 with reference TRBV29-1 and TRBJ1-2 gives the whole variable domain SAVISQKPSRDICQRGTSLTIQCQVDSQVTMMFWYRQQPGQSLTLIATANQGSEATYESGFVIDKFPISRPNLTFSTLTVSNMSPEDSSIYLCSVGDPLYGYTFGSGTRLTVV.

This clonotype was seen many times. The V gene is TRBV2, the J gene TRBJ2-1; D is unclear. Germline CDR1 SNHLY, CDR2 FYNNEI. V was pared by 7 bases and J by 4 bases, with 8 bases between. There are 12 residues in the CDR3. Written as DNA, the CDR3 is TGTGCCAGCACCCGAGAGTACAATGAGCAGTTCTTC. Protein: CASTREYNEQFF. Complete variable domain (other parts from reference TRBV2 and TRBJ2-1): EPEVTQTPSHQVTQMGQEVILRCVPISNHLYFYWYRQILGQKVEFLVSFYNNEISEKSEIFDDQFSVERPDGSNFTLKIRSTKLEDSAMYFCASTREYNEQFFGPGTRLTVL.

By share, this clonotype ranks as medium-sized. This chain connects TRBV29-1 to TRBJ1-1; D ambiguous. Germline assignment: CDR1 SQVTM and CDR2 ANQGSEA. The CDR3 has 13 residues. V was cut by 8 bases and J by 2 bases, with 15 bases left in between. The CDR3 protein is CSIRIMGNTEAFF. CDR3 nucleotide sequence: TGCAGCATCCGAATTATGGGAAACACTGAAGCTTTCTTT.

At least ten counts were recorded for this clonotype. The rearrangement joins TRBV20-1 to TRBJ2-7; 8 bases match TRBD2. The CDR3 spans 15 residues. Germline V gene data show CDR1 as DFQATT and CDR2 as SNEGSKA (reference sequence). After removal of 1 base from V and 4 bases from J, the junction contained 9 bases not matched to a gene. CDR3 residues: CSARVREGLVYEQYF. The CDR3 region has the DNA TGCAGTGCTAGAGTACGGGAGGGCCTCGTATACGAGCAGTACTTC.

This clonotype was observed at least ten times. This chain joins TRBV29-1 and TRBJ2-2; 12 bases line up with TRBD2. CDR3 length: 16 residues. V lost 4 bases to trimming and J lost 6 bases; unmatched junction nucleotides: 9. Germline V gene lookup returns CDR1 SQVTM and CDR2 ANQGSEA. CDR3 nucleotides: TGCAGCGTTGCGGTTTTACTAGCGGGAGGATCCGGGGAGCTGTTTTTT. Protein product: CSVAVLLAGGSGELFF.

This clonotype has at least ten counts. The V call is TRBV7-2, the J call TRBJ2-5; TRBD2 matches at 12 bases. CDR3 size: 16 residues. CDR1 is SGHTA, CDR2 FQGNSA, per germline. V was pared by 3 bases and J by 4 bases, with 6 bases of the junction left unmatched. The CDR3 nucleotides read TGTGCCAGCAGCTTCGGGACTAGCGGGTTTGGAGAGACCCAGTACTTC. Translation gives CASSFGTSGFGETQYF. The entire variable domain, with the rest obtained from reference TRBV7-2 and TRBJ2-5, is as follows: GAGVSQSPSNKVTEKGKDVELRCDPISGHTALYWYRQSLGQGLEFLIYFQGNSAPDKSGLPSDRFSAERTGGSVSTLTIQRTQQEDSAVYLCASSFGTSGFGETQYFGPGTRLLVL.

At least ten counts were recorded for this clonotype. V is TRBV20-1 and J is TRBJ2-1, with D perhaps matching TRBD1 (6 bases). CDR3 length: 14 amino acids. CDR1 DFQATT and CDR2 SNEGSKA come from the germline V gene (reference sequence). Trimming cost V 3 bases and J 8 bases, with 17 bases left between them. CDR3 sequence (DNA): TGCAGTGCTAGTGTCCCCCAGGGGTTCGATGAGCAGTTCTTC. As protein: CSASVPQGFDEQFF.

This clonotype was counted many times. The chain links TRBV28 to TRBJ2-1; D call uncertain. Germline assignment: CDR1 MDHEN and CDR2 SYDVKM. There are 11 residues in the CDR3. Trimming removed 6 bases at V and 7 bases at J, with 7 bases between. The CDR3, as DNA: TGTGCCAGCAGAACTGTTAATGAGCAGTTCTTC. Translated, it gives CASRTVNEQFF. Complete variable domain (other parts from reference TRBV28 and TRBJ2-1): DVKVTQSSRYLVKRTGEKVFLECVQDMDHENMFWYRQDPGLGLRLIYFSYDVKMKEKGDIPEGYSVSREKKERFSLILESASTNQTSMYLCASRTVNEQFFGPGTRLTVL.

The chain carries TRBV27 and TRBJ2-2, with 11 bases that match TRBD2. Germline CDR1 and CDR2: MNHEY and SMNVEV (reference sequence). The CDR3 loop spans 14 amino acids. Unmatched junction bases numbered 2, after V lost 5 bases and J lost 6 bases. The CDR3 DNA sequence: TGTGCCAGCAGTCCACTAGCGGGAGCCGGGGAGCTGTTTTTT. Translated: CASSPLAGAGELFF.

The table lists this clonotype with many counts. The chain has TRBV7-6 and TRBJ2-7; 7 positions agree with TRBD2. This CDR3 comprises 14 residues. J lost 3 bases, V lost 4 bases, and 6 bases had no gene match. CDR1 SGHVS and CDR2 FNYEAQ come from the germline V gene. CDR3 loop: CASSSSSGGYEQYF. The CDR3 DNA sequence: TGTGCCAGCAGCTCATCTTCGGGAGGCTACGAGCAGTACTTC.

In its sample, this clonotype ranks as large. This chain links TRBV6-2 or TRBV6-3 with TRBJ2-2, with TRBD2 matching over 9 bases. The CDR3 is made up of 15 amino acids. CDR1 MNHEY and CDR2 SVGEGT come from the germline V gene. J gave up 3 bases and V 6 bases, and 5 bases lay outside the gene matches. The CDR3 spells CASSVAGEDTGELFF. In DNA form, the CDR3 reads TGTGCCAGCAGCGTAGCGGGAGAGGACACCGGGGAGCTGTTTTTT.

This chain connects TRBV2 to TRBJ2-1; TRBD2 matches 13 bases. CDR1 is SNHLY, CDR2 FYNNEI, per germline. The CDR3 length is 15 residues. V dropped 5 bases and J dropped 12; count of bases not matched to a gene: 10. CDR3: CASSPGLAGAQGQFF. For the CDR3, the DNA is TGTGCCAGCAGTCCCGGACTAGCGGGGGCTCAGGGGCAGTTCTTC.

This clonotype was picked up many times. The chain uses TRBV14 and TRBJ1-6, with 8 bases identical to TRBD1. The CDR3 has 14 residues. Losses at the gene ends were 3 bases for V and 10 bases for J; bases not matched to a gene: 5. The germline V gene has CDR1 SGHDN and CDR2 FVKESK. The CDR3 loop reads CASSHRDRLSPLHF. The DNA for the CDR3 is TGTGCCAGCAGCCACCGGGACAGGCTCTCACCCCTCCACTTT.

This clonotype was detected many times. V is TRBV20-1 and J is TRBJ1-2, with D perhaps matching TRBD1 (5 bases). Trimming took off 4 bases at V and 4 bases at J, with 13 bases between the two ends. CDR1 and CDR2 (germline): DFQATT, SNEGSKA (reference sequence). CDR3 length: 13 residues. In DNA form, the CDR3 reads TGCAGTGCTAAAGCCGGGACGGTCTATGGCTACACCTTC. Translated: CSAKAGTVYGYTF.